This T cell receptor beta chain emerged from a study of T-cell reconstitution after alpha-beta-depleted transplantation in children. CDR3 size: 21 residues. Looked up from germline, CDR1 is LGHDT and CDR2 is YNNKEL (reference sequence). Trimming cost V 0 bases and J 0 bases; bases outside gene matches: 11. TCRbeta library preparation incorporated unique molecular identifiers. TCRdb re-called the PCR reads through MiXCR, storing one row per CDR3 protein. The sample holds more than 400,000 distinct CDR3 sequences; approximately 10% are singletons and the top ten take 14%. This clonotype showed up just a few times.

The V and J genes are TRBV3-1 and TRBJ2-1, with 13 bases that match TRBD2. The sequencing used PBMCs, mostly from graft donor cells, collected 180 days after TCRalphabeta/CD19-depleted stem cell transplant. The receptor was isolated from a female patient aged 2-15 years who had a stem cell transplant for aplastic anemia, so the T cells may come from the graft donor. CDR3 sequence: CASSQDLGLAGESRSYNEQFF. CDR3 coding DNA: TGTGCCAGCAGCCAAGATCTTGGACTAGCGGGAGAGTCTCGCTCCTACAATGAGCAGTTCTTC.